Below are 14 T cell receptor beta chains sequenced from a single sample in a study of blood T cell repertoires in COVID-19. TCRdb's copy holds only in-frame clones and misses some; the assay was immunoSEQ multiplex PCR. The data contain some 130,000 clones, roughly 80% of them singletons. The specimen sequenced was peripheral blood. The receptors were gathered from a man aged 55 to 70 who had recovered from COVID-19.

Remarks on this clone: The DNA is left out, because the CDR3 cannot be placed on it with certainty; the CDR3 is given as TCRdb lists it. The chain combines TRBV5-1 with TRBJ2-2; TRBD1 is the table's D call, not checked against the DNA. Germline lookup yields CDR1 SGHRS and CDR2 YFSETQ. From its first to its last residue, the CDR3 has 14 amino acids. CDR3 residues: CASSLGQEPGSCFF.

The chain links TRBV24-1 to TRBJ1-3, with 7 bases lining up with TRBD1. In germline, CDR1 is KGHDR, CDR2 SFDVKD. V shed 8 bases, J shed 2 bases, and the junction held 5 bases outside the gene matches. The CDR3 spans 14 residues. The CDR3 sequence is CATIIDRAGNTIYF. The DNA of the CDR3 is TGTGCCACCATTATAGACAGGGCTGGAAACACCATATATTTT.

The gene calls are TRBV10-3 and TRBJ2-5, with 14 bases lining up with TRBD2. The CDR3 contains 15 residues. Germline trimming cut 6 bases from V and 2 bases from J; bases unmatched to any gene: 2. Germline loops: CDR1 ENHRY, CDR2 SYGVKD. The CDR3 loop reads CAISGLAGGQETQYF. The CDR3 DNA sequence: TGTGCCATCAGCGGACTAGCGGGGGGTCAAGAGACCCAGTACTTC.

The gene calls are TRBV28 and TRBJ2-7, with TRBD1 identical over 8 bases. Per the germline V gene, CDR1 is MDHEN and CDR2 is SYDVKM. The V gene end was trimmed by 6 bases and the J gene end by 4 bases; junction bases not matched to a gene: 11. This CDR3 is built from 15 residues. The chain's CDR3 is CASSSAQGAGYEQYF. The CDR3 nucleotides read TGTGCCAGCAGCTCCGCTCAGGGGGCGGGATACGAGCAGTACTTC.

The chain couples TRBV6-5 to TRBJ2-7; TRBD1 is a possible D gene (6 bases). Trimming cost V 7 bases and J 1 base, with 14 bases left between them. Germline V CDR1 and CDR2: MNHEY, SVGAGI. CDR3 length: 14 residues. DNA for the CDR3: TGTGCCAGCACCCGGACAGCCCCTTCCTACGAGCAGTACTTC. The encoded protein is CASTRTAPSYEQYF.

V and J are TRBV6-2 or TRBV6-3 and TRBJ2-3; 9 bases map to TRBD2. Germline-derived CDR1 and CDR2 are MNHEY and SVGEGT. This CDR3 is 15 amino acids long. V lost 4 bases and J lost 3; bases outside the gene matches: 5. This CDR3 is CASSSGTSRTDTQYF. The CDR3 DNA reads as TGTGCCAGCAGTTCCGGGACTAGCAGGACAGATACGCAGTATTTT.

CDR3 residues: CASSDWDSRGNSPLHF. The CDR3 DNA is TGTGCCAGCAGTGACTGGGACTCAAGGGGTAATTCACCCCTCCACTTT. The chain joins TRBV6-4 to TRBJ1-6; a possible D gene is TRBD1 (5 bases). CDR1 is MRHNA, CDR2 SNTAGT, per germline. The CDR3 consists of 16 residues. Trimming left V 1 base short and J 6 bases short, with 13 bases between.

With respect to this clone: Germline and junction disagree at one end, which may indicate a read error. The gene calls are TRBV19 and TRBJ1-4; D is unclear. The length of the CDR3 is 17 residues. CDR1 is LNHDA and CDR2 is SQIVND in the germline V gene (reference sequence). The CDR3 loop is CASSATGDRTTNEKLFF. The CDR3 nucleotides are TGTGCCAGTAGTGCGACCGGGGATCGCACAACGAATGAAAAACTGTTTTTT.

The rearrangement joins TRBV7-9 to TRBJ1-5; TRBD1 might be the D (5 bases). V gave up 10 bases and J gave up 2 bases, with 12 bases separating them. Germline values: CDR1 SEHNR, CDR2 FQNEAQ (reference sequence). The CDR3 has 13 amino acids. The CDR3 loop is CATQQEGNQPQHF. In DNA, the CDR3 is TGTGCCACCCAACAGGAAGGCAATCAGCCCCAGCATTTT.

DNA of the CDR3: TGTGCCAGCAGCCCACAACAGGGTAGGGGCAATCAGCCCCAGCATTTT. Translated: CASSPQQGRGNQPQHF. The chain employs TRBV7-2 and TRBJ1-5; weak D call: TRBD1 (6 bases). Germline V gene sequence: CDR1 SGHTA, CDR2 FQGNSA. The CDR3 sequence is 16 residues long. V lost 5 bases to trimming and J lost 2 bases, with 16 bases between them. The full variable domain, in which reference TRBV7-2 and TRBJ1-5 provide the parts outside the CDR3, is GAGVSQSPSNKVTEKGKDVELRCDPISGHTALYWYRQSLGQGLEFLIYFQGNSAPDKSGLPSDRFSAERTGGSVSTLTIQRTQQEDSAVYLCASSPQQGRGNQPQHFGDGTRLSIL.

The J gene is TRBJ2-3, the V gene TRBV24-1; 7 bases line up with TRBD2. V dropped 9 bases and J dropped 0; count of bases not matched to a gene: 8. This CDR3 comprises 15 residues. CDR1 is KGHDR and CDR2 is SFDVKD in the germline V gene. This CDR3 is CATSFFSGSTDTQYF. The CDR3 DNA reads TGTGCCACCTCTTTTTTTAGCGGGAGCACAGATACGCAGTATTTT.

This chain joins TRBV7-9 and TRBJ2-2; 10 bases are a match to TRBD1. V shed 5 bases, J shed 7 bases, and the junction held 10 bases outside the gene matches. CDR3 length: 16 amino acids. CDR1 and CDR2 from the germline V gene are SEHNR and FQNEAQ (reference sequence). CDR3 bases: TGTGCCAGCAGCCGTATGACAGGGGGCAAGGGCGGGGAGCTGTTTTTT. It encodes CASSRMTGGKGGELFF.

The rearrangement joins TRBV5-1 to TRBJ1-4; possible D gene TRBD1, 5 bases. V was trimmed by 5 bases and J by 8 bases, leaving 13 bases between them. The CDR3 spans 13 residues. Germline CDR1 is SGHRS and CDR2 is YFSETQ. CDR3 coding DNA: TGCGCCAGCAGGGAGACAGTGGGAGAAAAACTGTTTTTT. As protein: CASRETVGEKLFF.

The genes are TRBV6-5 and TRBJ1-2; D may be TRBD1 (5 bases). The V gene lost 6 bases and the J gene lost 4 bases, with 15 bases spanning the gap. The germline V gene has CDR1 MNHEY and CDR2 SVGAGI. The CDR3 has 14 residues. The CDR3 nucleotides are TGTGCCAGCAGACGGGGGGGAGAGTCCTATGGCTACACCTTC. It translates to CASRRGGESYGYTF.